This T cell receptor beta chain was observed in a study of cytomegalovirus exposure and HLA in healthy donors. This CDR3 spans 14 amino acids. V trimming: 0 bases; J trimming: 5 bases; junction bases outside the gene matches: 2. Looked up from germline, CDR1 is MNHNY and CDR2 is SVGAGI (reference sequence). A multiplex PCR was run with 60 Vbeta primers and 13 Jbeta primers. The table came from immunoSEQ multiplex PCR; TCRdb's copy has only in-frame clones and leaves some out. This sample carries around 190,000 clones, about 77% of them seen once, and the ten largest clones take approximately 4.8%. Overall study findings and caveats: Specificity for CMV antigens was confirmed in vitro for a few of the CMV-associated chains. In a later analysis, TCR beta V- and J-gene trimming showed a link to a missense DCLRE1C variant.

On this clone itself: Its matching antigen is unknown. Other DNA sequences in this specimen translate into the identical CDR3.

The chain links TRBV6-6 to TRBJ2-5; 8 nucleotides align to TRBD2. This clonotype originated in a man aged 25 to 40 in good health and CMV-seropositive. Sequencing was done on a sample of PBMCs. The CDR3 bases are TGTGCCAGCAGTTACTCGACGGGGGGGGAGACCCAGTACTTC. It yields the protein CASSYSTGGETQYF.